The next 24 T cell receptor beta chains were all read from a single sample in a study of T cell clonality in common variable immunodeficiency. Sequencing used immunoSEQ multiplex PCR; TCRdb keeps in-frame clones, though not all of them. The sample yields more than 55,000 clones, without any singletons. Sequenced input: peripheral blood mononuclear cells. The receptors derive from a person aged 18 to 75 in good health.

In this sample, this clone turned up many times. The read stops 3 residues short of the end of the CDR3; the missing end is completed from the germline J gene. The V call is TRBV23-1, the J call TRBJ1-4; possible D gene TRBD1, 5 bases. TRBV23-1 is assigned to the ORF class and has an uncertain function. V lost 4 bases, J lost 2 bases, and 8 bases lay in between. The CDR3 sequence is 14 residues long. The CDR3 here is CASSRGDTNEKLFF. CDR3 DNA (partial): TGCGCCAGCAGTCGGGGGGATACTAATGAAAAA.

About this clone: This could be a read error, since a much larger clone is one nucleotide away. The missing CDR3 end, 3 residues past where the read stops, is filled in from the germline J gene. Distinct nucleotide sequences in the sample also encode this CDR3. The chain links TRBV5-1 to TRBJ2-3; the D gene is possibly TRBD1 (5 bases). The CDR3 extends over 17 amino acids. Germline loops: CDR1 SGHRS, CDR2 YFSETQ. V lost 4 bases, J lost 2 bases, and 20 bases lay in between. Partial CDR3 DNA: TGCGCCAGCAGCCTGGTCCCTCAGGGCTACGACACAGATACG. Protein product: CASSLVPQGYDTDT. The CDR3 in its entirety is CASSLVPQGYDTDTQYF.

Many counts were recorded for this clone. The read terminates 3 residues before the CDR3 end, so the remaining end is supplied by the germline J gene. The rearrangement joins TRBV2 to TRBJ1-2; 8 bases line up with TRBD1. The CDR3 has 14 residues. The V gene's germline CDR1 is SNHLY and CDR2 FYNNEI. V was clipped by 6 bases and J by 6 bases; unmatched bases: 9. The CDR3 DNA, read in part, is TGTGCCAGCAGGTCCCACGGACAGGGTGATGGC. This codes for CASRSHGQGDG. The full CDR3 is CASRSHGQGDGYTF.

This clone was detected ten times or more. Read data end 3 residues before the CDR3 end; the end is taken from the germline J gene. This chain links TRBV20-1 with TRBJ2-1, with 10 bases matching TRBD2. V dropped 7 bases and J dropped 6; count of bases not matched to a gene: 3. This CDR3 has 12 amino acids. CDR1 and CDR2 from the germline V gene are DFQATT and SNEGSKA (reference sequence). CDR3 DNA (partial): TGCAGTGTCCGGACTAGCGGCAATGAG. This translates into CSVRTSGNE. The complete CDR3 protein is CSVRTSGNEQFF.

This clone was seen many times. Read coverage stops 3 residues before the CDR3 terminus; the germline J gene supplies the remainder. V is TRBV9 and J is TRBJ2-7, with 9 bases identical to TRBD1. V lost 0 bases to trimming and J lost 5 bases; unmatched junction nucleotides: 6. Looked up from germline, CDR1 is SGDLS and CDR2 is YYNGEE. The CDR3 has 15 amino acids. CDR3 DNA (partial): TGTGCCAGCAGCGTAGCCGGGACAGGGTTCGACGAG. Translation gives CASSVAGTGFDE. The entire CDR3 sequence reads CASSVAGTGFDEQYF.

This clone was counted a few times. The read halts 3 residues ahead of the CDR3 end, with the missing end drawn from the germline J gene. The chain recombines TRBV20-1 with TRBJ2-5; 7 bases fit TRBD2. V shed 0 bases, J shed 1 base, and the junction held 8 bases outside the gene matches. This CDR3 is 16 amino acids long. Looked up from germline, CDR1 is DFQATT and CDR2 is SNEGSKA (reference sequence). CDR3 bases read: TGCAGTGCTAGAGACCTACTAGCGTTGGCCCAAGAGACC. Residues: CSARDLLALAQET. The complete CDR3 sequence is CSARDLLALAQETQYF.

This clone was picked up many times. The DNA ends 3 residues before the CDR3 does, and the rest of the CDR3 is filled in from the germline J gene. The J gene is TRBJ1-1, the V gene TRBV12-3 or TRBV12-4; tentative D call: TRBD1 (6 bases). The CDR3 is 13 amino acids. V was trimmed by 2 bases and J by 7 bases, leaving 11 bases between them. CDR3 bases read: TGTGCCAGCAGTTTAAGAGGGGGGGATGAA. This sequence encodes CASSLRGGDE. The entire CDR3 protein is CASSLRGGDEAFF.

This clone was seen many times. Coverage ceases 3 residues before the CDR3 finishes, and the germline J gene fills in the end. The chain recombines TRBV19 with TRBJ1-5; the D gene is possibly TRBD1 (6 bases). V was shortened by 5 bases and J by 2 bases, with 16 bases between the two germline ends. This CDR3 spans 16 amino acids. Germline CDR1 is LNHDA and CDR2 is SQIVND (reference sequence). CDR3 in amino acids: CASSGGAGIRNQPQHF. The covered CDR3 bases are TGTGCCAGTAGTGGGGGGGCGGGGATCCGCAATCAGCCC.

This clone was detected many times. From the germline J gene comes the end of the CDR3, since the read stops 3 residues before it. The V call is TRBV20-1, the J call TRBJ1-4; TRBD1 might be the D (5 bases). This CDR3 has 13 amino acids. From germline, CDR1 is DFQATT and CDR2 SNEGSKA (reference sequence). The germline V and J ends were trimmed by 3 bases and 6 bases, with 11 bases remaining between them. The CDR3 bases that were read are TGCAGTGCTAGGAGGGGAGGGGATGAAAAA. Its translation is CSARRGGDEK. The full CDR3 is CSARRGGDEKLFF.

This clone appeared many times. Sequencing ends 3 residues short of the CDR3 end; the germline J gene provides the rest. The rearrangement links TRBV29-1 to TRBJ2-3, with D perhaps TRBD2 (5 bases). The CDR3 loop spans 14 amino acids. Germline V gene data show CDR1 as SQVTM and CDR2 as ANQGSEA. V was shortened by 7 bases and J by 1 base, with 15 bases between the two germline ends. The CDR3: CSAGGLLRTDTQYF. The CDR3 DNA, read in part, is TGCAGCGCGGGCGGGCTCCTTCGCACAGATACG.

In regard to this clone: The sequence runs out 3 residues before the end of the CDR3; the remainder is reconstructed from the germline J gene. This CDR3 is also generated by other DNA sequences in the sample. The rearrangement uses TRBV19 and TRBJ2-3, with 7 bases matching TRBD1. Trimming took 3 bases from V and 4 from J; bases not matched to a gene: 4. Germline CDR1 LNHDA, CDR2 SQIVND (reference sequence). This CDR3 spans 14 amino acids. CDR3 region: CASSIGQGADTQYF. Partial CDR3 DNA: TGTGCCAGTAGTATTGGGCAGGGGGCAGATACG. The full variable domain, rest sourced from reference TRBV19 and TRBJ2-3, is DGGITQSPKYLFRKEGQNVTLSCEQNLNHDAMYWYRQDPGQGLRLIYYSQIVNDFQKGDIAEGYSVSREKKESFPLTVTSAQKNPTAFYLCASSIGQGADTQYFGPGTRLTVL.

In this sample, this clone turned up many times. Partial CDR3 DNA: TGTGCCAGCAGTTACCGGGACAGGGTTTCTACC. Translating it yields CASSYRDRVST. In full, the CDR3 is CASSYRDRVSTLHF. V is TRBV28 and J is TRBJ1-6; 9 positions match TRBD1. The read comes to an end 3 residues before the CDR3 does, leaving the germline J gene to fill in the end. The CDR3 has 14 residues. Germline V gives CDR1 MDHEN, CDR2 SYDVKM. Using reference TRBV28 and TRBJ1-6 for the parts outside the CDR3, the full variable domain is DVKVTQSSRYLVKRTGEKVFLECVQDMDHENMFWYRQDPGLGLRLIYFSYDVKMKEKGDIPEGYSVSREKKERFSLILESASTNQTSMYLCASSYRDRVSTLHFGNGTRLTVT.

The sample holds many counts of this clone. The read ends 3 residues before the CDR3 terminus; that terminus is restored from the germline J gene. The chain uses TRBV5-1 and TRBJ2-7; TRBD2 agrees at 9 bases. Germline CDR1 reads SGHRS; CDR2 reads YFSETQ. With V trimmed by 2 bases and J by 5 bases, 11 bases remained unmatched. This CDR3 is built from 16 residues. The CDR3 loop is CASSFPPGGRADEQYF. The sequenced CDR3 bases are TGCGCCAGCAGCTTCCCACCTGGCGGGAGGGCCGACGAG.

In this sample, this clone turned up many times. The DNA ends 3 residues before the CDR3 does, and the rest of the CDR3 is filled in from the germline J gene. This chain connects TRBV19 to TRBJ2-2, with D unclear. Trimming took off 9 bases at V and 1 base at J, with 18 bases between the two ends. This CDR3 contains 16 residues. Germline V lookup: CDR1 LNHDA, CDR2 SQIVND (reference sequence). CDR3: CASQRLSGLNTGELFF. Incomplete CDR3 DNA: TGTGCCAGCCAAAGACTTTCTGGATTGAACACCGGGGAG.

This clone has ten or more counts. Sequencing ends 3 residues short of the CDR3 end; the germline J gene provides the rest. This chain joins TRBV5-6 and TRBJ2-3; D gene ambiguous. The CDR3 is 13 residues long. CDR1 and CDR2 from the germline V gene are SGHDT and YYEEEE. The CDR3 bases that were read are TGTGCCAGCCATTCAGTTTACCAAGAGACG. Translation: CASHSVYQET. The complete CDR3 sequence is CASHSVYQETQYF.

This clone was counted ten times or more. The read terminates 3 residues before the CDR3 end, so the remaining end is supplied by the germline J gene. The rearrangement uses TRBV5-1 and TRBJ1-5, with 11 bases that match TRBD1. Looked up from germline, CDR1 is SGHRS and CDR2 is YFSETQ. This CDR3 is 16 amino acids long. The DNA read from the CDR3 is TGCGCCAGCAGCTTGGCCCTCGGACAGGGGGCAAATCCC. It translates to CASSLALGQGANP. The CDR3 in full is CASSLALGQGANPQHF.

This clone was counted many times. The CDR3 extends 3 residues past the end of the read, so its final part is completed from the germline J gene. The chain uses TRBV30 and TRBJ2-1; D possibly corresponds to TRBD2 (5 bases). The length of the CDR3 is 12 residues. V was trimmed by 3 bases and J by 5 bases, leaving 8 bases between them. From germline, CDR1 is GTSNPN and CDR2 SVGIG (reference sequence). The CDR3 sequence is CAWRDSDNEQFF. The sequenced part of the CDR3 DNA is TGTGCCTGGAGGGATAGCGACAATGAG.

This clone has ten or more counts. The CDR3 end lies 3 residues beyond the end of the read and is filled in from the germline J gene. The V call is TRBV10-3, the J call TRBJ1-1; D uncertain. From germline, CDR1 is ENHRY and CDR2 SYGVKD. The CDR3 is 13 amino acids. The V end lost 3 bases, the J end lost 0 bases, and 5 bases lay between the germline ends. The CDR3 sequence is CAISEQMNTEAFF. The CDR3 bases that were read are TGTGCCATCAGTGAACAGATGAACACTGAA.

This clone occurred many times. The read finishes 3 residues shy of the CDR3 end, and the germline J gene is used to complete it. The chain links TRBV20-1 to TRBJ2-7; 11 bases are a match to TRBD2. The CDR3 spans 13 residues. V lost 5 bases, J lost 3 bases, and 3 bases stayed unmatched. The V gene's germline CDR1 is DFQATT and CDR2 SNEGSKA (reference sequence). The sequenced CDR3 bases are TGCAGTGCTGGGGGACTAGCGGTCTACGAG. Its protein is CSAGGLAVYE. The full CDR3 sequence reads CSAGGLAVYEQYF.

This clone has a count of ten or more. CDR3 DNA, as far as it was read: TGTGCCAGCAGTTTGATGGGGGCCTCAACTAATGAAAAA. Translated: CASSLMGASTNEK. The CDR3 as a whole reads CASSLMGASTNEKLFF. The V and J genes are TRBV28 and TRBJ1-4; the D gene is possibly TRBD1 (6 bases). The CDR3 is cut off 3 residues early in the read; its end comes from the germline J gene. The CDR3 is 16 amino acids. Germline V gene data show CDR1 as MDHEN and CDR2 as SYDVKM. V was trimmed by 3 bases and J by 0 bases, leaving 11 bases between them.

At least ten counts were recorded for this clone. The read terminates 3 residues before the CDR3 end, so the remaining end is supplied by the germline J gene. This chain links TRBV13 with TRBJ1-5; D is perhaps TRBD1 (6 bases). There are 15 residues in the CDR3. Trimming cost V 2 bases and J 7 bases, with 15 bases left between them. The V gene's germline CDR1 is PRHDT and CDR2 FYEKMQ (reference sequence). The CDR3 here is CASSLRAGVGQPQHF. The sequenced CDR3 bases are TGTGCCAGCAGCTTACGGGCAGGGGTAGGGCAGCCC.

In the case of this clone: The CDR3 end lies 3 residues beyond the end of the read and is filled in from the germline J gene. This chain joins TRBV6-2 or TRBV6-3 and TRBJ2-4; 7 bases line up with TRBD1. Germline V gene sequence: CDR1 MNHEY, CDR2 SVGEGT. This CDR3 contains 14 residues. The CDR3 loop is CASTDPGQHYGQYF. CDR3 DNA (partial): TGTGCCAGCACAGATCCGGGACAGCACTATGGT.

This clone was detected ten times or more. The CDR3 is cut off 3 residues early in the read; its end comes from the germline J gene. The chain links TRBV27 to TRBJ1-5, with 7 bases identical to TRBD1. V lost 5 bases and J lost 3; bases outside the gene matches: 4. This CDR3 has 14 residues. From germline, CDR1 is MNHEY and CDR2 SMNVEV (reference sequence). The CDR3 bases that were read are TGTGCCAGCAGTCTAGGGACAGTCAATCAGCCC. Residues: CASSLGTVNQP. The complete CDR3 sequence is CASSLGTVNQPQHF.

This clone came up many times. The observed sequence ends 3 residues before the CDR3 terminus, with the missing tail filled in from the germline J gene. This chain uses TRBV20-1 with TRBJ2-5; TRBD2 matches 7 bases. The V segment lost 3 bases and the J segment 3 bases; nucleotides outside the gene matches: 1. The length of the CDR3 is 12 residues. The germline V gene encodes CDR1 DFQATT and CDR2 SNEGSKA (reference sequence). This chain's CDR3 is CSASLAEETQYF. The sequenced part of the CDR3 DNA is TGCAGTGCTAGCCTAGCGGAAGAGACC.